The clone carrying this T cell receptor (beta chain) appeared many times. The antigen is not known. This record comes from a study of T cells in Graves' hyperthyroidism and ophthalmopathy. The study's findings and limits: Within blood appeared most thyroid clonotypes that had expanded above 0.001. The model's output predicted ophthalmopathy at a median of about 5.9 months prior to onset.

Amplification yielded TCR beta CDR3 regions, with RNA transcripts as the source. Using the HTBI primer set, a first-round RT-PCR was run on the TCR CDR3. One entry per CDR3 protein results from TCRdb running MiXCR on the multiplex PCR reads. The data contain hundreds of thousands of distinct CDR3 sequences, 13% to 15% of them seen just once; the ten biggest clones take up approximately 15%. The sequenced sample consisted of blood. This receptor was taken from a woman aged 40 to 50 with Graves' hyperthyroidism.

The CDR3 loop is CASSDGRGGVGEQYF. The CDR3, as DNA: TGTGCCAGCAGTGACGGCAGGGGAGGGGTGGGGGAGCAGTACTTC. The V and J genes are TRBV2 and TRBJ2-7; possibly TRBD2 for D (7 bases). The CDR3 has 15 residues. V was clipped by 3 bases and J by 7 bases, with 19 bases between them. Germline loops: CDR1 SNHLY, CDR2 FYNNEI.